This TCR beta chain was captured by sequencing in a study of cytomegalovirus exposure and HLA in healthy donors. Study-wide results and caveats: The study designated 150 or so TCR beta chains cytomegalovirus-associated.

A remark on this clone: The target antigen is unknown.

The CDR3 length is 15 residues. CDR1 is SGHDT and CDR2 is YYEEEE in the germline V gene. The V segment lost 7 bases and the J segment 3 bases; nucleotides outside the gene matches: 11. A multiplex PCR was run with 60 Vbeta primers and 13 Jbeta primers. Some clones are missing from TCRdb's copy, which holds only in-frame ones; the method was immunoSEQ multiplex PCR. The table has more than 90,000 clones, roughly 78% seen once; the top ten hold around 0.76%. The source material was PBMCs. The V call is TRBV5-6, the J call TRBJ1-1; 8 bases match TRBD1. The receptor was isolated from a woman aged 60-75 years in good health and CMV-seronegative. This chain's CDR3 is CASHRTGRGYTEAFF. DNA of the CDR3: TGTGCCAGCCACCGGACAGGGAGAGGTTACACTGAAGCTTTCTTT.